Listed here are 20 T cell receptor beta chains from one sample, sequenced in a study of T cells in Graves' hyperthyroidism and ophthalmopathy. The CDR3 regions of TCR beta were amplified from RNA transcripts. First-round RT-PCR of the TCR CDR3 relied on the HTBI primer set. MiXCR was run by TCRdb on the multiplex PCR reads, yielding one entry per CDR3 protein. The repertoire holds roughly 500,000 distinct CDR3 sequences, with over 11% as singletons. The sample comprised blood. These receptors all stem from a woman aged 30 to 39 with Graves' hyperthyroidism that later progressed to Graves' ophthalmopathy.

The chain joins TRBV7-6 to TRBJ1-2; perhaps TRBD1 as D (5 bases). The ends were cut back, 0 bases at V and 8 bases at J, with 19 bases in the middle. The germline gives CDR1 SGHVS, CDR2 FNYEAQ. There are 16 residues in the CDR3. Written as DNA, the CDR3 is TGTGCCAGCAGCTTAGCCCTCTGGGGCAGTTCCTACGGCTACACCTTC. Translated: CASSLALWGSSYGYTF.

This clonotype was seen repeatedly, ten times or more. The V and J genes are TRBV6-1 and TRBJ2-5, with D perhaps TRBD2 (6 bases). The V end lost 5 bases, the J end lost 4 bases, and 14 bases lay between the germline ends. The CDR3 totals 14 residues. Looked up from germline, CDR1 is MNHNS and CDR2 is SASEGT. For the CDR3, the DNA is TGTGCCAGCAGTCAGCAGAGGAGGGCAGAGACCCAGTACTTC. It codes for CASSQQRRAETQYF.

Ten or more counts support this clonotype. The chain is built from TRBV15 and TRBJ2-7, with TRBD1 matching over 10 bases. From germline, CDR1 is LNHNV and CDR2 YYDKDF (reference sequence). The CDR3 has 15 residues. V was clipped by 3 bases and J by 3 bases; unmatched bases: 5. CDR3 protein: CATSRDRDRGYEQYF. The CDR3 DNA reads TGTGCCACCAGCAGGGACCGGGACAGGGGCTACGAGCAGTACTTC.

This clonotype was recorded many times. This rearrangement joins TRBV10-3 to TRBJ2-1, with 8 bases lining up with TRBD2. Germline lookup yields CDR1 ENHRY and CDR2 SYGVKD. The ends lost 7 bases at V and 7 bases at J; junction bases unmatched: 15. This CDR3 is built from 16 residues. The CDR3 protein is CAITGGAATPKNEQFF. CDR3 nucleotide sequence: TGTGCCATCACCGGGGGGGCGGCTACTCCAAAGAATGAGCAGTTCTTC.

This clonotype was detected a few times. CDR3 residues: CASREEAGNQPQHF. Here the CDR3 DNA reads TGTGCCAGCAGGGAGGAGGCTGGCAATCAGCCCCAGCATTTT. This chain uses TRBV6-1 with TRBJ1-5, with D uncertain. Deletions cut 6 bases from V and 2 bases from J, with 11 bases between. Germline V gene sequence: CDR1 MNHNS, CDR2 SASEGT. CDR3 length: 14 amino acids.

This clonotype was found many times. V and J are TRBV11-3 and TRBJ2-1; 8 nucleotides line up with TRBD2. Germline V gives CDR1 SGHNT, CDR2 YENEEA. Germline trimming cut 0 bases from V and 1 base from J; bases unmatched to any gene: 8. The CDR3 is made up of 18 amino acids. This CDR3 reads CASSLDLSGGASYNEQFF. The CDR3 DNA reads as TGTGCCAGCAGCTTAGATCTGTCGGGAGGGGCTTCCTACAATGAGCAGTTCTTC.

There are a few counts of this clonotype. The chain links TRBV19 to TRBJ1-1, with a weak D call TRBD1 (5 bases). Germline CDR1 reads LNHDA; CDR2 reads SQIVND (reference sequence). Trimming pared 7 bases from V and 5 bases from J, leaving 14 bases between. This CDR3 has 13 residues. CDR3 residues: CASNAGSVTEAFF. CDR3 DNA: TGTGCCAGTAATGCAGGGAGTGTTACTGAAGCTTTCTTT.

This clonotype was seen repeatedly, ten times or more. J is TRBJ1-2 and V is TRBV20-1, with 8 nucleotides matching TRBD1. The ends lost 6 bases at V and 0 bases at J; junction bases unmatched: 3. This CDR3 contains 13 residues. The germline V gene has CDR1 DFQATT and CDR2 SNEGSKA (reference sequence). The DNA of the CDR3 is TGCAGTGCCTTACAGGGGGCTAACTATGGCTACACCTTC. Translated, it gives CSALQGANYGYTF.

Concerning this clonotype itself: One end of the junction is discordant with germline, which a read error may explain. V gene TRBV7-9 combines with J gene TRBJ2-3; D not certain. Germline loops: CDR1 SEHNR, CDR2 FQNEAQ (reference sequence). This CDR3 is built from 14 residues. The CDR3 DNA sequence: TGCGCCAGCAGCCCCCCCGGGCTGACAGATACGCAGTATTTT. Residues: CASSPPGLTDTQYF.

V is TRBV5-4 and J is TRBJ2-5; tentative D call: TRBD1 (5 bases). CDR1 and CDR2 (germline): SGHNT, YYREEE (reference sequence). V was trimmed by 4 bases and J by 4 bases, leaving 17 bases between them. The CDR3 is 15 amino acids. The CDR3 DNA sequence: TGTGCCAGCAGCCCTGTTGGGATAGGGGTAGAGACCCAGTACTTC. Translated, it gives CASSPVGIGVETQYF.

In this sample, this clonotype turned up many times. The rearrangement links TRBV6-1 to TRBJ1-3, with D possibly TRBD1 on 6 matching bases. V lost 6 bases to trimming and J lost 0 bases, with 9 bases between them. The CDR3 is 14 amino acids. Germline loops: CDR1 MNHNS, CDR2 SASEGT. The CDR3: CASRQGLSGNTIYF. CDR3 bases: TGTGCCAGCAGACAGGGCCTCTCTGGAAACACCATATATTTT.

This clonotype appeared many times. This rearrangement joins TRBV4-3 to TRBJ1-6; D unresolved. The CDR3 runs to 15 residues. Trimming cost V 0 bases and J 0 bases, with 3 bases left between them. Germline CDR1 and CDR2: LGHNA and YSLEER. The CDR3 DNA sequence: TGCGCCAGCAGCCAAGATGGCTCCTATAATTCACCCCTCCACTTT. Translation: CASSQDGSYNSPLHF.

The table lists this clonotype with many counts. The chain joins TRBV7-2 to TRBJ1-5, with D possibly matching TRBD1 (6 bases). V was clipped by 4 bases and J by 0 bases, with 19 bases between them. The CDR3 covers 18 residues. Germline loops: CDR1 SGHTA, CDR2 FQGNSA. The CDR3 protein is CASSSQSGQPYSNQPQHF. The CDR3 DNA reads TGTGCCAGCAGCTCCCAGAGCGGACAGCCTTATAGCAATCAGCCCCAGCATTTT.

Comments on this clonotype: This sequence may be a read error, since a much larger clone differs from it by one base. The chain uses TRBV19 and TRBJ2-7, with D unresolved. The germline CDR1 and CDR2 sequences are LNHDA and SQIVND (reference sequence). The CDR3 is 13 amino acids. V lost 4 bases and J 7 bases, leaving 14 bases between the germline ends. The DNA for the CDR3 is TGTGCCAGTAGTAGTGACTTTAGGTCGGAGCAGTACTTC. The encoded protein is CASSSDFRSEQYF. Full variable domain (missing parts from reference TRBV19 and TRBJ2-7): DGGITQSPKYLFRKEGQNVTLSCEQNLNHDAMYWYRQDPGQGLRLIYYSQIVNDFQKGDIAEGYSVSREKKESFPLTVTSAQKNPTAFYLCASSSDFRSEQYFGPGTRLTVT.

This clonotype was observed a few times. The gene calls are TRBV19 and TRBJ2-2; 7 nucleotides line up with TRBD2. Germline values: CDR1 LNHDA, CDR2 SQIVND (reference sequence). The CDR3 loop spans 18 amino acids. J gave up 6 bases and V 10 bases, and 23 bases lay outside the gene matches. DNA for the CDR3: TGTGCCAATCCGCCATCTCAGACTAGCTTTTGGAGTCCCGGGGAGCTGTTTTTT. Translating gives CANPPSQTSFWSPGELFF. Based on the CDR3 plus reference TRBV19 and TRBJ2-2, the full variable domain is DGGITQSPKYLFRKEGQNVTLSCEQNLNHDAMYWYRQDPGQGLRLIYYSQIVNDFQKGDIAEGYSVSREKKESFPLTVTSAQKNPTAFYLCANPPSQTSFWSPGELFFGEGSRLTVL.

This clonotype has only a few counts. The chain is built from TRBV30 and TRBJ2-3; D might be TRBD1 or TRBD2, each matching 5 bases. Germline CDR1 GTSNPN, CDR2 SVGIG (reference sequence). The CDR3 length is 14 residues. Trimming took 2 bases from V and 0 from J, leaving 9 bases between them. In DNA, the CDR3 is TGTGCCTGGAGTCTGGGACCTAGCACAGATACGCAGTATTTT. Translated: CAWSLGPSTDTQYF.

This clonotype was observed a handful of times. V gene TRBV7-2 combines with J gene TRBJ1-1; D gene unclear. This CDR3 comprises 12 residues. Germline CDR1 is SGHTA and CDR2 is FQGNSA. The ends were cut back, 5 bases at V and 4 bases at J, with 8 bases in the middle. This CDR3 is CASSPPATEAFF. The CDR3 DNA follows: TGTGCCAGCAGCCCCCCTGCCACTGAAGCTTTCTTT.

Remarks on this clonotype: A read error may be the cause here, since a much bigger clone is one base away. The CDR3, as DNA: TGTACCAGCAGCTTGCCTCTAGCGACCAACGCGGATGAGCAGTTCTTC. This codes for CTSSLPLATNADEQFF. The chain recombines TRBV7-2 with TRBJ2-1, with D maybe TRBD2 (6 bases). This CDR3 is built from 16 residues. The V gene lost 3 bases and the J gene lost 8 bases, with 20 bases spanning the gap. CDR1 SGHTA and CDR2 FQGNSA come from the germline V gene.

Here the CDR3 DNA reads TGTGCCAGCTCACCAATGGAGCCAGGGCCCTACGAGCAGTACTTC. The encoded protein is CASSPMEPGPYEQYF. This chain joins TRBV18 and TRBJ2-7, with D perhaps matching TRBD1 (5 bases). Germline assignment: CDR1 KGHSH and CDR2 LQKENI. Trimming shortened V by 2 bases and J by 2 bases, and 13 bases separated the two germline ends. The length of the CDR3 is 15 residues.

The chain is built from TRBV6-1 and TRBJ1-2; 10 nucleotides agree with TRBD1. This CDR3 has 13 amino acids. CDR1 is MNHNS, CDR2 SASEGT, per germline. V lost 3 bases and J lost 10; bases outside the gene matches: 5. CDR3: CASSDRDRGLYTF. CDR3 in DNA: TGTGCCAGCAGTGACCGGGACAGGGGCCTCTACACCTTC.